Here is one T cell receptor beta chain with its context. As yet, its antigen is unknown. This specimen belongs to a study of monozygotic twins with inflammatory bowel disease. The study's findings and limits: Twins with IBD were found to have lower TCRbeta diversity (inverse Simpson) than healthy co-twins. Different T cell subtypes could not be distinguished.

TCRdb reworked the 5' RACE reads into one entry per CDR3 protein, no DNA. The ten top clones account for over 2.5%, within a sample of about 170,000 distinct CDR3 sequences. The draw for each donor consisted of a single 2.5 ml blood sample. Sequencing was performed on blood. The TCR comes from a human donor with ulcerative colitis or Crohn's disease, or a healthy co-twin of an affected twin (not recorded which).

Here the CDR3 reads CATSGGPPRNEQFF. The J gene is TRBJ2-1, the V gene TRBV24-1; the D call of TRBD1 rests on TCRdb alone, since no DNA is present to check it. CDR3 length: 14 residues. Per germline, CDR1 KGHDR and CDR2 SFDVKD.